This T cell receptor beta chain emerged from a study of post-analysis software for immune sequencing data. The wider study: Recorded subtypes: relapsing-remitting, secondary progressive, progressive-relapsing; some patients unannotated.

V lost 3 bases to trimming and J lost 1 base, with 16 bases between them. CDR1 and CDR2 from the germline V gene are DFQATT and SNEGSKA (reference sequence). The CDR3 covers 16 residues. Findings of the study overall: Comparison of patients with controls showed five TRBV segments more frequent in patients, TRBV5-6, TRBV5-1 and TRBV20-1 among them. Relative to controls, patients with multiple sclerosis showed significantly lower normalized Chao1 diversity.

A note on this clonotype: Its antigen is unidentified.

Unique molecular identifiers were carried by the TCR beta cDNA libraries. Starting from approximately 1 to 10 million T cells, the study yielded about 540,000 cDNA molecules. TCRdb re-called the PCR reads with MiXCR, one entry per CDR3 protein. The sample has 740,000 or so distinct CDR3 sequences, around 50% seen once. This TCR was recovered from a girl aged 10-17 years with multiple sclerosis. The gene calls are TRBV20-1 and TRBJ2-1, with D tentatively TRBD2 (6 bases). Sequenced material: blood. The CDR3 reads CSARTGESMSYNEQFF. CDR3 DNA sequence: TGCAGTGCTAGGACGGGAGAGTCCATGTCCTACAATGAGCAGTTCTTC.